This T cell receptor beta chain was captured by sequencing in a study of cytomegalovirus exposure and HLA in healthy donors. Study results and limitations: In vitro checks showed that a few CMV-associated chains really do target CMV antigens.

About this clone itself: Its antigen is not known.

Measured with immunoSEQ multiplex PCR; TCRdb has only the in-frame clones, and not every one. The repertoire includes more than 85,000 clones, approximately 95% of them detected once, and about 1.1% sits in the top ten. The CDR3 is 14 residues long. V shed 7 bases, J shed 0 bases, and the junction held 4 bases outside the gene matches. Germline values: CDR1 LNHDA, CDR2 SQIVND (reference sequence). The material sequenced was PBMCs. The receptor's source is a woman aged 30 to 39 in good health and CMV-seropositive. The chain recombines TRBV19 with TRBJ2-5, with 8 nucleotides matching TRBD2. The CDR3 coding sequence is TGTGCCAGTAAGCCAGCGGGAGACCAAGAGACCCAGTACTTC. Amino acids: CASKPAGDQETQYF.